What follows describes a single T cell receptor beta chain. Its antigen is undetermined. Since all of the isolated RNA was reverse transcribed, expressed TCRB transcripts were what got sequenced. An average roughly 3.6 million reads came from naive, central memory and regulatory T cell samples. The assay was immunoSEQ multiplex PCR, and TCRdb's table has in-frame clones only and misses some. The sample includes over 700,000 clones, roughly 16% seen only once; the top ten take around 0.02%. CDR3 length: 11 residues. V lost 6 bases to trimming and J lost 3 bases, with 3 bases between them. CDR1 MNHNY and CDR2 SVGAGI come from the germline V gene (reference sequence). This specimen comes from a study of beta chain features in type 1 diabetes. The study's findings and limits: The study found that naive, central memory and Treg TCRB repertoires appeared more similar in patients than in healthy donors. Amplification by PCR could prefer shorter templates, with the same effect in patients and controls.

The V call is TRBV6-6, the J call TRBJ2-1; no clear D. Sequencing input: naive CD4+ T cells from blood. This receptor was obtained from a woman under 30 in good health. As DNA, the CDR3 is TGTGCCAGCAGGAACTACAATGAGCAGTTCTTC. This encodes CASRNYNEQFF.